This is a list of T cell receptor beta chains from one sample in a study of vaccination and CD4 T cells after COVID-19. Via MiXCR, TCRdb re-called the PCR reads, giving one row per CDR3 protein. The table records 9,000 to 15,000 distinct CDR3 sequences, 40% to 60% of them present only once. These receptors are not linked to any known antigen. The sequencing input was CD4+ T cells from blood, cultured in vitro. The receptors here all came from a human donor who had recovered from COVID-19. CDR3s include the opening cysteine and the closing phenylalanine or tryptophan. The D gene is left open where the match is weak. Some rows mark clone size as missing; the rest say once, few, many or name a class of expanded clone.

TRBJ1-2,12,-,TRBV6-1,-,CASTGRGDGYTF,TGTGCCAGCACCGGACGGGGAGATGGCTACACCTTC
TRBJ1-2,15,-,TRBV7-6,-,CASSLVAASFGGYTF,TGTGCCAGCAGCTTAGTAGCAGCCTCCTTCGGGGGCTACACCTTC
TRBJ2-3,13,-,TRBV10-3,-,CAISVGVTDTQYF,TGTGCCATCAGTGTAGGGGTCACAGATACGCAGTATTTT
TRBJ1-5,13,-,TRBV3-1,-,CARSRRWGQPQHF,TGTGCCAGAAGCCGCCGGTGGGGCCAGCCCCAGCATTTT
TRBJ1-6,16,-,TRBV7-2,few,CASSLGQAGGSSPLHF,TGTGCCAGCAGCTTAGGGCAGGCCGGCGGTAGTTCACCCCTCCACTTT
TRBJ1-2,13,-,TRBV6-2/TRBV6-3,-,CASSYISQSGYTF,TGTGCCAGCAGTTACATTTCTCAATCAGGCTACACCTTC
TRBJ1-1,14,-,TRBV7-9,-,CASSAPGLNTEAFF,TGTGCCAGCAGCGCTCCAGGATTGAACACTGAAGCTTTCTTT
TRBJ1-5,14,TRBD1,TRBV18,-,CASSPLQGNQPQHF,TGTGCCAGCTCACCTTTACAGGGGAATCAGCCCCAGCATTTT
TRBJ1-6,13,-,TRBV6-1,-,CAISKEVNSPLHF,TGTGCCATCAGTAAAGAGGTGAATTCACCCCTCCACTTT
TRBJ2-7,14,TRBD1,TRBV30,-,CAWSGTGAAYEQYF,TGTGCCTGGAGTGGGACAGGGGCTGCCTACGAGCAGTACTTC
TRBJ2-3,16,TRBD2,TRBV2,few,CASSDGGLAGTDTQYF,TGTGCCAGCAGTGATGGTGGGCTAGCGGGGACAGATACGCAGTATTTT
TRBJ2-3,12,-,TRBV11-3,few,CASSLDTDTQYF,TGTGCCAGCAGCTTAGATACCGATACGCAGTATTTT
TRBJ1-2,14,-,TRBV2,-,CASSERGIISGYTF,TGTGCCAGCAGTGAAAGGGGTATTATAAGTGGCTACACCTTC
TRBJ1-2,14,-,TRBV5-1,-,CASSPTGRMDGYTF,TGCGCCAGCAGCCCGACAGGTAGAATGGATGGCTACACCTTC
TRBJ1-1,16,-,TRBV9,-,CASSGRLKGAPREAFF,TGTGCCAGCAGCGGAAGACTCAAGGGTGCTCCTCGGGAAGCTTTCTTT
TRBJ1-1,13,-,TRBV2,-,CANLYIMNTEAFF,TGTGCCAACCTTTATATAATGAACACTGAAGCTTTCTTT
TRBJ2-1,17,TRBD2,TRBV12-3/TRBV12-4,few,CASSLQYGGSSYNEQFF,TGTGCCAGCAGTTTACAATACGGGGGGAGCTCCTACAATGAGCAGTTCTTC
TRBJ1-5,15,-,TRBV2,-,CASSGDGTLPRPQHF,TGTGCCAGCAGTGGGGACGGTACGCTCCCTCGGCCCCAGCATTTT
TRBJ2-3,13,-,TRBV7-2,once,CASSLGGADTQYF,TGTGCCAGCAGCTTAGGTGGGGCAGATACGCAGTATTTT
TRBJ1-1,15,TRBD1,TRBV11-3,-,CASSQQGAYNTEAFF,TGTGCCAGCAGCCAACAGGGGGCGTACAACACTGAAGCTTTCTTT
TRBJ1-6,13,-,TRBV6-2/TRBV6-3,-,CARRQGFGSPLHF,TGTGCCAGACGCCAGGGGTTTGGGTCACCCCTCCACTTT
TRBJ2-7,14,-,TRBV7-9,few,CASSTTKKAYEQYF,TGTGCCAGCAGCACGACAAAGAAGGCCTACGAGCAGTACTTC
TRBJ1-2,14,-,TRBV19,few,CASPPGPTDYGYTF,TGTGCCAGTCCCCCGGGCCCTACGGACTATGGCTACACCTTC
TRBJ2-3,15,TRBD1,TRBV6-2/TRBV6-3,-,CASRRHRGSTDTQYF,TGTGCCAGCAGACGACACAGGGGTAGCACAGATACGCAGTATTTT
TRBJ2-1,14,TRBD2,TRBV2,-,CASRGLAGRNEQFF,TGTGCCAGCAGAGGTTTAGCGGGGCGGAATGAGCAGTTCTTC
TRBJ1-1,17,-,TRBV19,-,CASSDHRERRKDTEAFF,TGTGCCAGTAGTGACCACAGGGAAAGGCGAAAGGACACTGAAGCTTTCTTT
TRBJ1-2,13,-,TRBV19,-,CASSTQGLYGYTF,TGTGCCAGTAGTACTCAGGGTCTCTATGGCTACACCTTC
TRBJ2-7,15,-,TRBV11-2,few,CASSYIQTRRGEQYF,TGTGCCAGCAGCTACATCCAAACACGACGAGGCGAGCAGTACTTC
TRBJ2-3,17,TRBD2,TRBV2,few,CASSDYSGGRSTDTQYF,TGTGCCAGCAGTGACTATAGCGGGGGGAGAAGCACAGATACGCAGTATTTT
TRBJ1-4,12,-,TRBV14,-,CASSQGWDKLFF,TGTGCCAGCAGCCAAGGGTGGGACAAACTGTTTTTT
TRBJ1-2,17,-,TRBV7-2,-,CASSLEGGGRLSYGYTF,TGTGCCAGCAGCTTAGAGGGTGGAGGGCGCCTCAGCTATGGCTACACCTTC
TRBJ2-3,14,TRBD1,TRBV6-1,-,CASSPTGGTDTQYF,TGTGCCAGCAGCCCTACAGGGGGCACAGATACGCAGTATTTT
TRBJ1-2,12,-,TRBV20-1,few,CSARAGNYGYTF,TGCAGTGCTAGAGCGGGCAACTATGGCTACACCTTC
TRBJ2-7,15,TRBD2,TRBV6-1,-,CASSSGGVDLYEQYF,TGTGCCAGCTCCTCGGGGGGGGTCGACCTTTACGAGCAGTACTTC
TRBJ2-5,15,TRBD1,TRBV2,-,CASNSGTGPQETQYF,TGTGCCAGCAATTCCGGGACAGGTCCTCAAGAGACCCAGTACTTC
TRBJ2-4,14,-,TRBV20-1,-,CSARGALAKNIQYF,TGCAGTGCTCGGGGGGCCCTAGCCAAAAACATTCAGTACTTC
TRBJ1-2,13,-,TRBV7-2,-,CASSLGGYYGYTF,TGTGCCAGCAGCTTAGGGGGTTACTATGGCTACACCTTC
TRBJ1-1,13,-,TRBV6-1,-,CASTPRGERDAFF,TGTGCCAGCACCCCCCGGGGGGAAAGAGATGCTTTCTTT
TRBJ2-7,11,TRBD1,TRBV6-1,-,CASSRRGQAYF,TGTGCCAGCAGCCGTAGGGGACAGGCTTACTTC
TRBJ2-5,16,-,TRBV21-1,-,CASSKCKLAGGETQYF,TGTGCCAGCAGCAAATGCAAACTAGCGGGGGGAGAGACCCAGTACTTC
TRBJ2-1,13,TRBD2,TRBV3-1,-,CASSRTSGNEQFF,TGTGCCAGCAGCCGGACTAGTGGGAATGAGCAGTTCTTC
TRBJ1-5,15,-,TRBV6-1,-,CASSESFDRSQPQHF,TGTGCCAGCAGTGAATCGTTCGACAGGAGCCAGCCCCAGCATTTT
TRBJ1-5,19,TRBD1,TRBV6-1,few,CASSEPAGGASENNQPQHF,TGTGCCAGCAGTGAACCGGCAGGGGGCGCATCCGAAAACAATCAGCCCCAGCATTTT
TRBJ2-2,16,-,TRBV9,-,CASSSHIRGDTGELFF,TGTGCCAGCAGCTCCCATATCCGGGGTGACACCGGGGAGCTGTTTTTT
TRBJ2-3,15,-,TRBV19,-,CASSIGTFLTDTQYF,TGTGCCAGTAGTATCGGGACCTTTTTGACAGATACGCAGTATTTT
TRBJ1-2,16,TRBD1,TRBV20-1,-,CSASGRGRHGDYGYTF,TGCAGTGCTAGTGGTAGGGGGCGACACGGTGACTATGGCTACACCTTC
TRBJ1-2,13,-,TRBV25-1,few,CASSRQENYGYTF,TGTGCCAGCAGTAGGCAGGAGAACTATGGCTACACCTTC
TRBJ2-1,17,TRBD2,TRBV11-2,few,CASSPLKTGGLYNEQFF,TGTGCCAGCAGCCCCTTGAAGACGGGGGGGCTCTACAATGAGCAGTTCTTC
TRBJ2-7,12,-,TRBV6-1,-,CAAGAEAYEQYF,TGTGCCGCCGGGGCCGAAGCCTACGAGCAGTACTTC
TRBJ2-3,14,-,TRBV7-9,few,CASSLIAYTDTQYF,TGTGCCAGCAGCTTGATAGCTTACACAGATACGCAGTATTTT
TRBJ2-5,16,-,TRBV20-1,-,CSASRLSLWGQETQYF,TGCAGTGCTAGTCGTCTAAGTCTATGGGGCCAAGAGACCCAGTACTTC
TRBJ1-2,12,TRBD1,TRBV6-1,few,CASSRTGHGYTF,TGTGCCAGCAGTAGGACAGGGCATGGCTACACCTTC
TRBJ1-1,15,-,TRBV2,-,CASSEDRGRNTEAFF,TGTGCCAGCAGTGAAGACCGGGGGCGCAACACTGAAGCTTTCTTT
TRBJ2-2,14,-,TRBV19,few,CASSIRGNTGELFF,TGTGCCAGTAGTATCAGGGGTAACACCGGGGAGCTGTTTTTT
TRBJ1-1,13,TRBD1,TRBV5-6,-,CASSLQGGTEAFF,TGTGCCAGCAGCTTGCAGGGGGGCACTGAAGCTTTCTTT
TRBJ2-1,14,-,TRBV7-8,few,CASSYGPNVHEQFF,TGTGCCAGCAGTTATGGACCGAATGTCCATGAGCAGTTCTTC
TRBJ1-1,13,TRBD1,TRBV29-1,few,CSGTGTGTAEAFF,TGCAGCGGAACCGGGACAGGAACCGCCGAAGCTTTCTTT
TRBJ1-5,13,-,TRBV12-3/TRBV12-4,-,CASSLGGVQPQHF,TGTGCCAGCAGTTTGGGGGGGGTTCAGCCCCAGCATTTT
TRBJ1-2,16,-,TRBV7-9,few,CASSLDEPRTVYGYTF,TGTGCCAGCAGCTTAGATGAACCCCGGACAGTCTATGGCTACACCTTC